The clone carrying this T cell receptor beta chain was counted only a few times. Its cognate antigen is unknown. The sample is drawn from a study of T cell repertoires in cytomegalovirus infection. In TCRdb, the reads were re-called with MiXCR into one record per CDR3 protein. This table holds some 230,000 distinct CDR3 sequences, about 20% found once. Study conclusions and caveats: In two of eight donors, the top clonotype was HLA-C-restricted CMV-specific. Accumulated public TCR beta family frequency recognized individuals carrying CMV together with the relevant HLA.

The CDR3 has 13 residues. CDR1 and CDR2 from the germline V gene are SQVTM and ANQGSEA. V was clipped by 6 bases and J by 5 bases; unmatched bases: 5. The material sequenced was CD8+ T cells from PBMCs. The TCR was taken from a human donor in good health (CMV status not recorded). Some clones in this sample may be carry-over from other donors' samples. This sequence joins TRBV29-1 and TRBJ2-2; 8 bases are shared with TRBD1. CDR3 nucleotides: TGCAGCGTCCCCCGGACAGGGACCGGGGAGCTGTTTTTT. Its translation: CSVPRTGTGELFF.